One sample yielded the 18 T cell receptor beta chains listed below, sequenced in a study of blood T cell repertoires in COVID-19. Data came from immunoSEQ multiplex PCR; TCRdb stores just in-frame clones and leaves some out. This repertoire shows around 19,000 clones, approximately 86% found once; its top ten account for roughly 8.3%. The sequencing input was peripheral blood. All receptors come from a human donor in a cohort sampled during active COVID-19. The donor label of this sample is uncertain.

This chain uses TRBV28 with TRBJ1-4; 8 positions agree with TRBD1. The germline V gene has CDR1 MDHEN and CDR2 SYDVKM. CDR3 length: 16 residues. With V trimmed by 3 bases and J by 8 bases, 11 bases remained unmatched. The CDR3 DNA reads TGTGCCAGCAGTTTGCCCTTTCAGGGGGCTCGCGAAAAACTGTTTTTT. It translates to CASSLPFQGAREKLFF.

Regarding this clone: In the same sample, other DNA sequences code for this CDR3. The rearrangement links TRBV9 to TRBJ2-2; TRBD2 is a possible D gene (6 bases). Trimming removed 0 bases at V and 7 bases at J, with 7 bases between. Germline V gene lookup returns CDR1 SGDLS and CDR2 YYNGEE. This CDR3 is 13 amino acids long. CDR3 residues: CASSVAGDGELFF. The CDR3 nucleotides read TGTGCCAGCAGCGTAGCGGGGGACGGGGAGCTGTTTTTT.

The chain uses TRBV10-3 and TRBJ1-2; perhaps TRBD1 as D (5 bases). Germline loops: CDR1 ENHRY, CDR2 SYGVKD. V was pared by 2 bases and J by 7 bases, with 17 bases between. CDR3 length: 15 residues. The CDR3 loop reads CAISEGYGGSSGYTF. The CDR3 nucleotides read TGTGCCATCAGTGAGGGTTATGGGGGGTCCTCTGGCTACACCTTC.

The chain recombines TRBV28 with TRBJ1-3, with 9 bases aligning to TRBD1. The germline CDR1 and CDR2 sequences are MDHEN and SYDVKM. The V gene end was trimmed by 6 bases and the J gene end by 2 bases; junction bases not matched to a gene: 8. The CDR3 covers 16 residues. As DNA, the CDR3 is TGTGCCAGCAGCCAGGCAAGACAGGGGGCTGGAAACACCATATATTTT. Its translation: CASSQARQGAGNTIYF.

V and J are TRBV10-1 and TRBJ2-1; TRBD2 aligns across 15 bases. The germline V gene has CDR1 WNHNN and CDR2 SYGVQD (reference sequence). V gave up 5 bases and J gave up 4 bases; unmatched junction bases: 6. The CDR3 contains 17 residues. CDR3: CASSPGLAGGHYNEQFF. The CDR3 coding sequence is TGCGCCAGCAGTCCGGGACTAGCGGGAGGCCATTACAATGAGCAGTTCTTC.

CDR3 protein: CASSRKWGALDHSGNQPQHF. For the CDR3, the DNA is TGCGCCAGCAGCCGAAAGTGGGGCGCGTTGGACCACTCAGGGAATCAGCCCCAGCATTTT. The chain recombines TRBV5-1 with TRBJ1-5; D is perhaps TRBD1 (5 bases). CDR1 and CDR2 (germline): SGHRS, YFSETQ. This CDR3 region has 20 residues. V was clipped by 4 bases and J by 4 bases, with 30 bases between them.

The V and J genes are TRBV4-2 and TRBJ2-7; weak D call: TRBD2 (5 bases). The germline V gene has CDR1 LGHNA and CDR2 YNFKEQ. The CDR3 spans 17 residues. V dropped 1 base and J dropped 3 bases, with 19 bases sitting between them. The CDR3 bases are TGTGCCAGCAGCCAAGTCGGAGCTAGCATGGGGTTCTACGAGCAGTACTTC. The encoded protein is CASSQVGASMGFYEQYF.

This sequence joins TRBV5-4 and TRBJ2-5; 15 bases map to TRBD2. Germline trimming cut 4 bases from V and 4 bases from J; bases unmatched to any gene: 5. CDR1 is SGHNT, CDR2 YYREEE, per germline (reference sequence). CDR3 size: 16 residues. The CDR3 reads CASSPRGLAGGETQYF. The CDR3 DNA reads as TGTGCCAGCAGCCCCAGGGGACTAGCGGGAGGAGAGACCCAGTACTTC.

V gene TRBV18 combines with J gene TRBJ2-7, with 12 bases aligning to TRBD1. Germline V lookup: CDR1 KGHSH, CDR2 LQKENI. The CDR3 runs to 15 residues. Trimming cost V 4 bases and J 0 bases; bases outside gene matches: 1. CDR3 loop: CASSLGQGASYEQYF. The CDR3, as DNA: TGTGCCAGCTCACTGGGACAGGGGGCCTCCTACGAGCAGTACTTC.

The chain carries TRBV6-5 and TRBJ1-5; 7 bases match TRBD1. J gave up 0 bases and V 6 bases, and 5 bases lay outside the gene matches. Germline V lookup: CDR1 MNHEY, CDR2 SVGAGI. The CDR3 totals 15 residues. Here the CDR3 reads CASRWDRDSNQPQHF. The CDR3 DNA sequence: TGTGCCAGCAGGTGGGACAGAGATAGCAATCAGCCCCAGCATTTT.

The chain joins TRBV7-8 to TRBJ1-6; D not resolved. The CDR3 is 14 amino acids. From germline, CDR1 is SGHVS and CDR2 FQNEAQ. Between the trimmed V and J ends, which lost 3 bases and 8 bases, there was a span of 11 bases. The CDR3 nucleotides read TGTGCCAGCAGCTTTCTGGTCCGCGATTCACCCCTCCACTTT. It yields the protein CASSFLVRDSPLHF. The full variable domain, in which reference TRBV7-8 and TRBJ1-6 provide the parts outside the CDR3, is GAGVSQSPRYKVAKRGQDVALRCDPISGHVSLFWYQQALGQGPEFLTYFQNEAQLDKSGLPSDRFFAERPEGSVSTLKIQRTQQEDSAVYLCASSFLVRDSPLHFGNGTRLTVT.

The rearrangement uses TRBV5-1 and TRBJ1-2; TRBD1 is a possible D gene (6 bases). Germline lookup yields CDR1 SGHRS and CDR2 YFSETQ. Trimming took off 4 bases at V and 4 bases at J, with 17 bases between the two ends. The CDR3 sequence is 15 residues long. The CDR3 here is CASSASTGPSYGYTF. The CDR3 nucleotides read TGCGCCAGCAGCGCTTCGACAGGCCCCTCCTATGGCTACACCTTC.

This clone was recorded only once. This sequence joins TRBV5-5 and TRBJ2-1; possibly TRBD2 for D (6 bases). V was trimmed by 0 bases and J by 9 bases, leaving 13 bases between them. CDR1 SGHKS and CDR2 YYEKEE come from the germline V gene (reference sequence). CDR3 length equals 14 residues. CDR3 in DNA: TGTGCCAGCAGCTTGGTGGGACTTTTAGGTGAGCAGTTCTTC. Translating it yields CASSLVGLLGEQFF. Supplemented by reference TRBV5-5 and TRBJ2-1, the full variable domain reads DAGVTQSPTHLIKTRGQQVTLRCSPISGHKSVSWYQQVLGQGPQFIFQYYEKEERGRGNFPDRFSARQFPNYSSELNVNALLLGDSALYLCASSLVGLLGEQFFGPGTRLTVL.

Here the CDR3 reads CASSPRTSGEQFF. The DNA for the CDR3 is TGCGCCAGCAGTCCTAGGACTAGCGGGGAGCAGTTCTTC. This chain links TRBV10-1 with TRBJ2-1; TRBD2 agrees at 11 bases. Germline values: CDR1 WNHNN, CDR2 SYGVQD (reference sequence). V shed 5 bases, J shed 10 bases, and the junction held 4 bases outside the gene matches. This CDR3 region has 13 residues.

This sequence joins TRBV19 and TRBJ2-7; 9 bases align to TRBD1. CDR3 length: 15 residues. Germline assignment: CDR1 LNHDA and CDR2 SQIVND (reference sequence). With V trimmed by 3 bases and J by 3 bases, 6 bases remained unmatched. CDR3 in amino acids: CASSMRGQGSYEQYF. CDR3 in DNA: TGTGCCAGTAGTATGCGGGGACAGGGAAGCTACGAGCAGTACTTC.

DNA for the CDR3: TGTGCCAGCAGCTTAGCCCTGGACACATCGTATGGCTACACCTTC. Translation: CASSLALDTSYGYTF. V is TRBV7-9 and J is TRBJ1-2, with D possibly being TRBD1 (5 bases). The CDR3 sequence is 15 residues long. Germline CDR1 is SEHNR and CDR2 is FQNEAQ (reference sequence). V was pared by 0 bases and J by 5 bases, with 13 bases between.

This chain joins TRBV19 and TRBJ2-4, with TRBD2 as a possible D gene (5 bases). This CDR3 is built from 13 residues. Germline lookup yields CDR1 LNHDA and CDR2 SQIVND (reference sequence). Trimming stripped 9 bases from V and 6 bases from J, with 15 bases between. The CDR3 nucleotides read TGTGCCAGCTCCTCCGAGGCGGGAAACATTCAGTACTTC. This translates into CASSSEAGNIQYF.

The chain has TRBV2 and TRBJ2-1; maybe TRBD2 (6 bases). The V gene lost 4 bases and the J gene lost 9 bases, with 16 bases spanning the gap. The germline CDR1 and CDR2 sequences are SNHLY and FYNNEI. The CDR3 covers 14 residues. The CDR3 here is CASSVAWRDSEQFF. Here the CDR3 DNA reads TGTGCCAGCAGTGTGGCGTGGCGGGATAGTGAGCAGTTCTTC.